A selection of T cell receptor beta chains follows, all from one sample in a study of T cells after yellow fever vaccination. Each CDR3 protein is one row after TCRdb ran MiXCR on the 5' RACE reads. The sample records 95,000 to 100,000 distinct CDR3 sequences, 5.8% being singletons. The source was CD8+ T cells sorted from PBMCs, collected 10 days after the yellow fever booster vaccination. These receptors came from a man aged 18 to 35 who received the YFV17D yellow fever vaccine. CDR3s include the opening cysteine and the closing phenylalanine or tryptophan. Each record gives: J gene, CDR3 length, V gene, CDR3 protein.

TRBJ1-1 14 TRBV19 CASSGRRGGTEAFF
TRBJ2-2 14 TRBV25-1 CASSETWYTGELFF
TRBJ1-5 14 TRBV7-2 CASSSQSSDQPQHF
TRBJ1-4 16 TRBV4-3 CASSQAQGAYNEKLFF
TRBJ1-2 14 TRBV9 CASTIGTGRLGYTF
TRBJ2-2 16 TRBV3-1 CASSQERIGATGELFF
TRBJ2-1 15 TRBV12-3/TRBV12-4 CASSFQGELDNEQFF
TRBJ1-5 16 TRBV18 CASSPSGRYSNQPQHF
TRBJ2-1 14 TRBV7-9 CASTKDGLDNEQFF
TRBJ2-6 17 TRBV10-3 CAISESTPGPGANVLTF
TRBJ2-7 13 TRBV4-2 CASSDGGSYEQYF
TRBJ2-1 14 TRBV5-5 CATHGLAGRDEQFF
TRBJ2-5 15 TRBV9 CASSVIAGPKVTQYF
TRBJ1-1 12 TRBV4-1 CASSQGNTEAFF
TRBJ1-5 14 TRBV6-2/TRBV6-3 CASSQDRGNQPQHF
TRBJ2-3 16 TRBV7-2 CASSLYMRGPGDTQYF
TRBJ2-7 14 TRBV2 CASRPGQGRYEQYF
TRBJ2-1 15 TRBV5-4 CASSLGRGDVREQFF
TRBJ2-4 16 TRBV7-9 CASSLLAGRAKNIQYF
TRBJ2-7 14 TRBV23-1 CASSLRDNSYEQYF
TRBJ1-1 16 TRBV27 CASSLSKTGAGTEAFF
TRBJ1-2 15 TRBV27 CASSLVTGGGDGYTF
TRBJ1-2 14 TRBV3-1 CASSPWGQTLGYTF
TRBJ2-1 18 TRBV21-1 CASSKAIRGQGTYNEQFF
TRBJ1-1 12 TRBV29-1 CSATPAGTEAFF
TRBJ2-5 17 TRBV5-5 CASSYGNRGSLGETQYF
TRBJ1-1 14 TRBV4-3 CASSPDTGGLGAFF
TRBJ2-1 16 TRBV7-6 CASSGNSGGLHNEQFF
TRBJ1-4 12 TRBV5-1 CASSLGYEKLFF